The 25 T cell receptor beta chains given below trace back to one sample, sequenced in a study of blood T cell repertoires in COVID-19. Method: immunoSEQ multiplex PCR; TCRdb's copy keeps in-frame clones and lacks some. The data show more than 110,000 clones, roughly 84% seen once. Sequencing used PBMCs or T cells enriched from blood (not recorded which). These receptor sequences come from a man aged 35 to 55 with acute COVID-19.

The chain joins TRBV12-3 or TRBV12-4 to TRBJ2-3; 7 bases fit TRBD2. The CDR3 totals 13 residues. Trimming removed 3 bases from V and 9 bases from J; junction bases left unmatched: 6. CDR3 DNA: TGTGCCAGCAGTTTTCAAGAGGGAGGGACGCAGTATTTT. This sequence encodes CASSFQEGGTQYF.

The rearrangement uses TRBV3-1 (or the pseudogene TRBV3-2) and TRBJ1-1; 10 bases are a match to TRBD1. CDR1 and CDR2 (germline): LGHDT, YNNKEL (reference sequence). The CDR3 sequence is 13 residues long. Trimming at V came to 8 bases and at J to 0 bases, leaving 0 bases not matched to a gene. DNA for the CDR3: TGTGCCAGCGGACAGGGGGTGAACACTGAAGCTTTCTTT. The encoded protein is CASGQGVNTEAFF.

V usage is TRBV9 and J usage is TRBJ1-5, with D uncertain. Trimming cost V 0 bases and J 7 bases, with 8 bases left between them. The CDR3 is made up of 13 amino acids. Germline V lookup: CDR1 SGDLS, CDR2 YYNGEE. In DNA form, the CDR3 reads TGTGCCAGCAGCGTAGAGGAGGGCCAGCCCCAGCATTTT. Amino acids: CASSVEEGQPQHF.

The chain employs TRBV12-3 or TRBV12-4 and TRBJ1-4; possibly TRBD1 for D (6 bases). This CDR3 contains 13 residues. V lost 6 bases, J lost 8 bases, and 13 bases lay in between. The CDR3 reads CASREQGREKLFF. CDR3 in DNA: TGTGCCAGCAGGGAACAGGGTAGGGAAAAACTGTTTTTT.

The count of this clone is one. The J gene is TRBJ2-1, the V gene TRBV28; D is uncertain. The V and J ends lost 4 bases and 8 bases respectively, with 9 bases between them. This CDR3 is 12 amino acids long. The V gene's germline CDR1 is MDHEN and CDR2 SYDVKM. Written as DNA, the CDR3 is TGTGCCAGCAGTTATCAGAGGCATGAGCAGTTCTTC. As protein: CASSYQRHEQFF.

The rearrangement links TRBV9 to TRBJ2-3; TRBD2 is a possible D gene (5 bases). The V gene lost 3 bases and the J gene lost 7 bases, with 18 bases spanning the gap. This CDR3 is built from 15 residues. The germline CDR1 and CDR2 sequences are SGDLS and YYNGEE. This chain's CDR3 is CASSATNLTGNTQYF. The CDR3 nucleotides are TGTGCCAGCAGCGCAACAAACTTGACGGGAAATACGCAGTATTTT.

This chain joins TRBV5-1 and TRBJ1-2; the D gene is possibly TRBD1 (6 bases). CDR3 length: 15 residues. Trimming cost V 3 bases and J 4 bases, with 16 bases left between them. Germline V gene data show CDR1 as SGHRS and CDR2 as YFSETQ. CDR3 bases: TGCGCCAGCAGCTCCACGGGAGGGGGTGGCTATGGCTACACCTTC. Translated: CASSSTGGGGYGYTF.

The rearrangement uses TRBV9 and TRBJ2-3, with TRBD2 matching over 10 bases. The CDR3 covers 15 residues. V was pared by 4 bases and J by 3 bases, with 5 bases of the junction left unmatched. Germline lookup yields CDR1 SGDLS and CDR2 YYNGEE. The CDR3 DNA follows: TGTGCCAGCAGCAGCGGGGGGGGAGGGACAGATACGCAGTATTTT. This gives the protein CASSSGGGGTDTQYF.

CDR3: CASSYLLAGETQYF. The CDR3 DNA reads TGTGCCAGCAGTTACCTACTAGCGGGGGAGACCCAGTACTTC. The genes are TRBV6-2 or TRBV6-3 and TRBJ2-5; TRBD2 aligns across 10 bases. The CDR3 loop spans 14 amino acids. Per germline, CDR1 MNHEY and CDR2 SVGEGT. Unmatched junction bases numbered 2, after V lost 2 bases and J lost 5 bases.

The rearrangement uses TRBV6-4 and TRBJ2-1; 8 nucleotides line up with TRBD2. V lost 6 bases and J lost 15; bases outside the gene matches: 22. Looked up from germline, CDR1 is MRHNA and CDR2 is SNTAGT. The CDR3 covers 16 residues. CDR3 sequence reads: CASRLPKRGHQSRSFF. CDR3 in DNA: TGTGCCAGCAGGTTACCTAAGCGGGGGCATCAGAGTCGGTCGTTCTTC.

The chain combines TRBV7-2 with TRBJ1-1; D is ambiguous. CDR3 length: 14 residues. Per germline, CDR1 SGHTA and CDR2 FQGNSA. Trimming removed 3 bases at V and 2 bases at J, with 10 bases between. The CDR3 is CASSFLRGNTEAFF. DNA of the CDR3: TGTGCCAGCAGCTTCTTGCGGGGTAACACTGAAGCTTTCTTT.

V gene TRBV7-2 combines with J gene TRBJ2-5, with 7 bases matching TRBD2. The V segment lost 1 base and the J segment 2 bases; nucleotides outside the gene matches: 4. The CDR3 extends over 15 amino acids. Germline CDR1 reads SGHTA; CDR2 reads FQGNSA. The CDR3 here is CASSLGWGGQETQYF. DNA for the CDR3: TGTGCCAGCAGCTTAGGGTGGGGGGGGCAAGAGACCCAGTACTTC.

V is TRBV5-1 and J is TRBJ1-4; the match to TRBD1 covers 7 bases. CDR3 size: 16 residues. Germline-derived CDR1 and CDR2 are SGHRS and YFSETQ. J gave up 7 bases and V 4 bases, and 13 bases lay outside the gene matches. DNA of the CDR3: TGCGCCAGCAGCCCGGAAGGACAGGAGGGAACTGAAAAACTGTTTTTT. It is translated as CASSPEGQEGTEKLFF.

The CDR3 sequence: CASSFRQGVGTGELFF. The CDR3 DNA reads as TGTGCCAGCAGCTTTCGGCAGGGGGTCGGCACCGGGGAGCTGTTTTTT. The chain couples TRBV11-3 to TRBJ2-2, with 7 bases that match TRBD1. V lost 3 bases, J lost 4 bases, and 8 bases stayed unmatched. Germline CDR1 is SGHNT and CDR2 is YENEEA. The CDR3 covers 16 residues.

J is TRBJ1-1 and V is TRBV7-9, with TRBD1 as a possible D gene (6 bases). The CDR3 is 15 amino acids. CDR1 is SEHNR, CDR2 FQNEAQ, per germline (reference sequence). V gave up 5 bases and J gave up 3 bases, with 16 bases separating them. CDR3 region: CASSGGQRGYTEAFF. For the CDR3, the DNA is TGTGCCAGCAGCGGCGGACAGAGAGGGTACACTGAAGCTTTCTTT.

This chain links TRBV19 with TRBJ1-6; D possibly corresponds to TRBD1 (5 bases). CDR3 length: 12 amino acids. Trimming removed 3 bases at V and 11 bases at J, with 8 bases between. Germline CDR1 reads LNHDA; CDR2 reads SQIVND (reference sequence). CDR3 nucleotides: TGTGCCAGTAGTATGGCGGGGCCACCCCTCCACTTT. Translation: CASSMAGPPLHF.

This chain connects TRBV7-9 to TRBJ2-3; D not resolved. Germline V gives CDR1 SEHNR, CDR2 FQNEAQ (reference sequence). The CDR3 totals 13 residues. Trimming left V 3 bases short and J 6 bases short, with 10 bases between. CDR3 sequence (DNA): TGTGCCAGCAGCTTCGGTACCCCTGATACGCAGTATTTT. This encodes CASSFGTPDTQYF.

This chain joins TRBV11-2 and TRBJ2-7; possibly TRBD1 for D (7 bases). V lost 0 bases to trimming and J lost 2 bases, with 14 bases between them. From germline, CDR1 is SGHAT and CDR2 FQNNGV. The CDR3 has 16 amino acids. CDR3 region: CASSLDRGTETYEQYF. The CDR3 nucleotides read TGTGCCAGCAGCTTAGATCGGGGGACAGAGACCTACGAGCAGTACTTC.

The V and J genes are TRBV25-1 and TRBJ2-7; D is undetermined. V lost 0 bases to trimming and J lost 2 bases, with 11 bases between them. The CDR3 has 15 amino acids. Germline V gives CDR1 MGHDK, CDR2 SYGVNS. The chain's CDR3 is CASSEYPHGTYEQYF. For the CDR3, the DNA is TGTGCCAGCAGTGAATACCCCCACGGTACCTACGAGCAGTACTTC.

CDR3 sequence reads: CASSLGGQSGETQYF. The CDR3 nucleotides read TGCGCCAGCAGCTTGGGGGGTCAATCGGGGGAGACCCAGTACTTC. V gene TRBV5-1 combines with J gene TRBJ2-5; the D gene is possibly TRBD2 (5 bases). The CDR3 extends over 15 amino acids. The V gene lost 0 bases and the J gene lost 5 bases, with 14 bases spanning the gap. In germline, CDR1 is SGHRS, CDR2 YFSETQ.

This chain connects TRBV11-2 to TRBJ2-7; D might be TRBD1 (6 bases). Trimming removed 1 base from V and 2 bases from J, with 15 bases in between. The germline CDR1 and CDR2 sequences are SGHAT and FQNNGV. CDR3 length: 16 residues. The CDR3: CASSLAWAGTPYEQYF. CDR3 DNA sequence: TGTGCCAGCAGCTTAGCCTGGGCCGGGACACCCTACGAGCAGTACTTC.

The V and J genes are TRBV15 and TRBJ1-2; a weak D match, TRBD1 (5 bases). V lost 1 base and J lost 4, with 19 bases in between. Germline CDR1 and CDR2: LNHNV and YYDKDF (reference sequence). CDR3 length equals 17 residues. CDR3: CATSRATQGLTGYGYTF. The CDR3 coding sequence is TGTGCCACCAGCAGAGCTACTCAGGGCCTAACCGGCTATGGCTACACCTTC.

The chain employs TRBV3-1 (or the pseudogene TRBV3-2) and TRBJ2-7; TRBD1 might be the D (5 bases). V was clipped by 4 bases and J by 3 bases, with 13 bases between them. The CDR3 runs to 14 residues. CDR1 and CDR2 (germline): LGHDT, YNNKEL (reference sequence). This chain's CDR3 is CASSPQRDSYEQYF. The CDR3 DNA reads as TGTGCCAGCAGCCCCCAGAGAGACAGCTACGAGCAGTACTTC.

The J gene is TRBJ1-5, the V gene TRBV12-5, with 8 bases lining up with TRBD1. Germline trimming cut 6 bases from V and 3 bases from J; bases unmatched to any gene: 4. The CDR3 runs to 14 residues. Germline assignment: CDR1 LGHNT and CDR2 FRNRAP. This CDR3 is CASGRTGNNQPQHF. CDR3 in DNA: TGTGCTAGTGGGAGGACAGGGAACAATCAGCCCCAGCATTTT.

This clone showed up just once. This rearrangement joins TRBV4-3 to TRBJ2-3, with TRBD2 as a possible D gene (7 bases). CDR1 LGHNA and CDR2 YSLEER come from the germline V gene. The CDR3 runs to 16 residues. V dropped 5 bases and J dropped 1 base, with 16 bases sitting between them. This CDR3 reads CASSGRRGRGTDTQYF. The CDR3 DNA reads as TGCGCCAGCAGCGGAAGGAGGGGGAGGGGCACAGATACGCAGTATTTT.